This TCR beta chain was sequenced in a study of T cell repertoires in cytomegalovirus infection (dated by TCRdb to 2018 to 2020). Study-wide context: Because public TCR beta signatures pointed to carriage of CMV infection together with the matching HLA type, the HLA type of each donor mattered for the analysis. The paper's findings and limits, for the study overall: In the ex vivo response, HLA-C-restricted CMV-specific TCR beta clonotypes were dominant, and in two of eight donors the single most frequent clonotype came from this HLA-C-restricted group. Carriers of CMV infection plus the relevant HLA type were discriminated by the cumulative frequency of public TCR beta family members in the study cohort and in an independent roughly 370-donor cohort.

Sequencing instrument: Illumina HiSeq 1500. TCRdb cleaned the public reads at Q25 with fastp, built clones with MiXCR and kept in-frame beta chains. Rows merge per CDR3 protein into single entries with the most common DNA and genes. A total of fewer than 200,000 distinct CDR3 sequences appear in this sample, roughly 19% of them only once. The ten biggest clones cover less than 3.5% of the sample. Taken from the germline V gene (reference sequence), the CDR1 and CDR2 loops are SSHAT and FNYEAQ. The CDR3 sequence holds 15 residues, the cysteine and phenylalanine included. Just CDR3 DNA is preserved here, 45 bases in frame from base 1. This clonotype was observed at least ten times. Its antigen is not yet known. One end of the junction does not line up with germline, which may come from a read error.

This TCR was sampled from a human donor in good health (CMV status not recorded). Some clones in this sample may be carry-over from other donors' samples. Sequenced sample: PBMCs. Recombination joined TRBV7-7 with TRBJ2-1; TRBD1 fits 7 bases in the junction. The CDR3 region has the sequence CASSFGTAANNEQFF. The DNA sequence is TGTGCTAGCAGCTTCGGGACAGCGGCAAACAATGAGCAGTTCTTC. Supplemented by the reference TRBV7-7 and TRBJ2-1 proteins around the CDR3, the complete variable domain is GAGVSQSPRYKVTKRGQDVTLRCDPISSHATLYWYQQALGQGPEFLTYFNYEAQPDKSGLPSDRFSAERPEGSISTLTIQRTEQRDSAMYRCASSFGTAANNEQFFGPGTRLTVL.